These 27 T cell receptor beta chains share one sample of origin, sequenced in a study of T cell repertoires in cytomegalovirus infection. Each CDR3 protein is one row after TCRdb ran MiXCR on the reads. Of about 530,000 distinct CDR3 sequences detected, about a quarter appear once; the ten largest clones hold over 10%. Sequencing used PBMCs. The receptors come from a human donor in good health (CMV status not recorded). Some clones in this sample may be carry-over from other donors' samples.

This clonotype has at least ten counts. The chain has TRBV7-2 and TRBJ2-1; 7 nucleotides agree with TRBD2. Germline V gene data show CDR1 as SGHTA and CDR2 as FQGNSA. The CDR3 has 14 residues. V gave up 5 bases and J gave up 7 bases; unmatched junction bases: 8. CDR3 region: CASSGGGPGNEQFF. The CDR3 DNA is TGTGCCAGCAGCGGGGGAGGGCCAGGTAATGAGCAGTTCTTC.

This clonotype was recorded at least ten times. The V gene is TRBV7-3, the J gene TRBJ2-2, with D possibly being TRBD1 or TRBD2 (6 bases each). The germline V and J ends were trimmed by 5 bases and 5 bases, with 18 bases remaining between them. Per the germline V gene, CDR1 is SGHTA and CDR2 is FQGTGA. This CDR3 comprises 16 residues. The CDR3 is CASSHRGTPNTGELFF. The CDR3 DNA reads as TGTGCCAGCAGCCATAGGGGGACTCCAAATACCGGGGAGCTGTTTTTT.

The CDR3 sequence is CASSLGTEERQPQHF. CDR3 nucleotide sequence: TGTGCCAGCAGCTTAGGGACAGAAGAACGGCAGCCCCAGCATTTT. This chain uses TRBV5-5 with TRBJ1-5; 7 bases map to TRBD1. This CDR3 region has 15 residues. From germline, CDR1 is SGHKS and CDR2 YYEKEE (reference sequence). Trimming cost V 2 bases and J 7 bases; bases outside gene matches: 9.

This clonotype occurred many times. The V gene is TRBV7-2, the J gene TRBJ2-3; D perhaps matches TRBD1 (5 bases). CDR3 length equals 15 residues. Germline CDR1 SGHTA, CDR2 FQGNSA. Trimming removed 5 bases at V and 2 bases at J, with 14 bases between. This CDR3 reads CASSLGVGVTDTQYF. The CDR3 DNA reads TGTGCCAGCAGCCTAGGGGTGGGCGTCACAGATACGCAGTATTTT. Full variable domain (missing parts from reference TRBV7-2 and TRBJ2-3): GAGVSQSPSNKVTEKGKDVELRCDPISGHTALYWYRQSLGQGLEFLIYFQGNSAPDKSGLPSDRFSAERTGGSVSTLTIQRTQQEDSAVYLCASSLGVGVTDTQYFGPGTRLTVL.

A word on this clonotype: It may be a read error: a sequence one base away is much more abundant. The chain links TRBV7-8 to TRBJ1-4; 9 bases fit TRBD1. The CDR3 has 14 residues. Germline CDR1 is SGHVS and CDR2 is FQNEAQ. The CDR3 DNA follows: TGTGCCAGCAGCATCCGGGACAGGGCCGAAAAACAGTTTTTT. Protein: CASSIRDRAEKQFF. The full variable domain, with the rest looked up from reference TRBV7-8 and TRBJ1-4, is GAGVSQSPRYKVAKRGQDVALRCDPISGHVSLFWYQQALGQGPEFLTYFQNEAQLDKSGLPSDRFFAERPEGSVSTLKIQRTQQEDSAVYLCASSIRDRAEKQFFGSGTQLSVL.

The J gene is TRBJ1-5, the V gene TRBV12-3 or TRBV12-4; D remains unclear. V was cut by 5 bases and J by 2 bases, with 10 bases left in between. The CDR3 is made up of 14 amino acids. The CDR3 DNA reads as TGTGCCAGCAGTCCACAACGAGGCAATCAGCCCCAGCATTTT. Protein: CASSPQRGNQPQHF.

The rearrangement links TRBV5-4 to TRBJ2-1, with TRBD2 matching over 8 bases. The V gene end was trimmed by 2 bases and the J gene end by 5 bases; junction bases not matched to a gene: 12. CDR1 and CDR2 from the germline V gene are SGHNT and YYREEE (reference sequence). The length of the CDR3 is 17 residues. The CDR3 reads CASSLGSGIHWNNEQFF. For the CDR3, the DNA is TGTGCCAGCAGCTTAGGTAGCGGGATCCATTGGAACAATGAGCAGTTCTTC.

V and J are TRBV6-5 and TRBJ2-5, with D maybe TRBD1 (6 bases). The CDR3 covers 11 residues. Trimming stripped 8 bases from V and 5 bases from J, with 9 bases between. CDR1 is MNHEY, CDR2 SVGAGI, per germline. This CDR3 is CASAQGETQYF. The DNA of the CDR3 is TGTGCCAGCGCCCAGGGGGAGACCCAGTACTTC.

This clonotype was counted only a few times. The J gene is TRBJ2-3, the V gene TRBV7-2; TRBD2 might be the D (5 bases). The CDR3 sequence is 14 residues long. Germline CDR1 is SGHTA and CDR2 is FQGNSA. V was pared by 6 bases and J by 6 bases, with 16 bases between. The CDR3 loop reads CASRAGPPRDTQYF. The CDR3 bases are TGTGCCAGCAGGGCGGGCCCCCCTCGGGATACGCAGTATTTT.

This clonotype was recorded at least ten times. The CDR3 DNA reads TGTGCCAGCAGGCACCGGGACAGGGCGAACACCGGGGAGCTGTTTTTT. Translation gives CASRHRDRANTGELFF. This rearrangement joins TRBV7-8 to TRBJ2-2, with TRBD1 identical over 9 bases. Losses at the gene ends were 6 bases for V and 0 bases for J; bases not matched to a gene: 5. Germline CDR1 and CDR2: SGHVS and FQNEAQ. The CDR3 contains 16 residues.

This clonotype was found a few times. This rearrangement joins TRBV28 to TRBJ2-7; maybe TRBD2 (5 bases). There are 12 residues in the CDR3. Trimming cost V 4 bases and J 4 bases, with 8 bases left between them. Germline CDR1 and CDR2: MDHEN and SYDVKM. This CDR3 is CASSWGVYEQYF. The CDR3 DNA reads TGTGCCAGCAGTTGGGGAGTGTACGAGCAGTACTTC.

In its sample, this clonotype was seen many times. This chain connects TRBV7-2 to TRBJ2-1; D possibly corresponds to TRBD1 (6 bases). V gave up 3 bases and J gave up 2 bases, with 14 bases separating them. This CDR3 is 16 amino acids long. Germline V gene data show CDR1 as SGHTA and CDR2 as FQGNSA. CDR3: CASSFSGTSAYNEQFF. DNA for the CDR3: TGTGCCAGCAGCTTCTCCGGGACATCGGCCTACAATGAGCAGTTCTTC.

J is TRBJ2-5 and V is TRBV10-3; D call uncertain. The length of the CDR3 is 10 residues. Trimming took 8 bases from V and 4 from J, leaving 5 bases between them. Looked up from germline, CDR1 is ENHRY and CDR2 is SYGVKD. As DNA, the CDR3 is TGTGCCATCGGGTTAGAGACCCAGTACTTC. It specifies CAIGLETQYF.

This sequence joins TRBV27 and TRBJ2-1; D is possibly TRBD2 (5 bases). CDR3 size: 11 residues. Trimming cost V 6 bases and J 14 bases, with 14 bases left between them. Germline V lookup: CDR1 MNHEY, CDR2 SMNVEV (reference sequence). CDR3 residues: CASRRPPGEFF. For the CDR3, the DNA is TGTGCCAGCAGAAGGCCCCCCGGGGAGTTCTTC.

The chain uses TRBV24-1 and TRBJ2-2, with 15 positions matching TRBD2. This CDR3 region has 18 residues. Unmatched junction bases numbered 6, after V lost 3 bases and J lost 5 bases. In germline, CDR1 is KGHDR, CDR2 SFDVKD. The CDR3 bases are TGTGCCACCAGTGATCCGGGACTAGCGGGAGGAGAGACCGGGGAGCTGTTTTTT. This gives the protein CATSDPGLAGGETGELFF.

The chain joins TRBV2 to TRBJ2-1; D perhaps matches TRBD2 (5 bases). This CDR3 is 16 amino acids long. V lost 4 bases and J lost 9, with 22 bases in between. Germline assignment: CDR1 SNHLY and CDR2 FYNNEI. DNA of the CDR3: TGTGCCAGCAGTGCCTTAGTGAGGTGGGAGAAAGGTGAGCAGTTCTTC. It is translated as CASSALVRWEKGEQFF.

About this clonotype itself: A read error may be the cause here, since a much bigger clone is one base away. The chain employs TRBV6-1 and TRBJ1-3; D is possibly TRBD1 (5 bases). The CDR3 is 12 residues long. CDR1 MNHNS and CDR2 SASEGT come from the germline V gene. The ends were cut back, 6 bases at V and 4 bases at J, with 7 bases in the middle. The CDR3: CASRRQGNTIYF. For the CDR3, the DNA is TGTGCCAGCAGACGACAGGGAAACACCATATATTTT.

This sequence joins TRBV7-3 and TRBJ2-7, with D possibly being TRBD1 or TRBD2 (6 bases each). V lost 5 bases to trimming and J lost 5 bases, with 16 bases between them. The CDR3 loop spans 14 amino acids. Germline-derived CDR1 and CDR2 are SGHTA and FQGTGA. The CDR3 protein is CASSPKGGVNEQYF. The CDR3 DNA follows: TGTGCCAGCAGCCCAAAGGGGGGAGTAAACGAGCAGTACTTC.

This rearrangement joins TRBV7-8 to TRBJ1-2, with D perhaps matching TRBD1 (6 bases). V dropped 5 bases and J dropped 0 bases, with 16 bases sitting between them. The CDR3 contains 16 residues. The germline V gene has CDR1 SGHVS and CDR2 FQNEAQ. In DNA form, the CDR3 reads TGTGCCAGCAGCCCCCGGACAGTATTAGCTAACTATGGCTACACCTTC. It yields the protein CASSPRTVLANYGYTF. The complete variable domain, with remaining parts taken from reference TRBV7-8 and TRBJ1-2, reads GAGVSQSPRYKVAKRGQDVALRCDPISGHVSLFWYQQALGQGPEFLTYFQNEAQLDKSGLPSDRFFAERPEGSVSTLKIQRTQQEDSAVYLCASSPRTVLANYGYTFGSGTRLTVV.

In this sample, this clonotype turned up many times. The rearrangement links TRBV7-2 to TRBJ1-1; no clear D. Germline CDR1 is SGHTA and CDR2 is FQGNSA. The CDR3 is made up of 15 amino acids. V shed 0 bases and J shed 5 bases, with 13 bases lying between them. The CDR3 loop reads CASSLANVGGTEAFF. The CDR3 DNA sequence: TGTGCCAGCAGCTTAGCGAATGTTGGAGGGACTGAAGCTTTCTTT.

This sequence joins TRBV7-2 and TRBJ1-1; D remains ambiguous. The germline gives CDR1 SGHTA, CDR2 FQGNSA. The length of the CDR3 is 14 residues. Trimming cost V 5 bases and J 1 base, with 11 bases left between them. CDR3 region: CASSVGNTNTEAFF. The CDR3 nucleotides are TGTGCCAGCAGCGTAGGAAACACGAACACTGAAGCTTTCTTT.

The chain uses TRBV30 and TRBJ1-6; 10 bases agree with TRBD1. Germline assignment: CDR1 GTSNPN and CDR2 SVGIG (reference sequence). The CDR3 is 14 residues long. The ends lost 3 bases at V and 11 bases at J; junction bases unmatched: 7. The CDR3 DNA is TGTGCCTGGAGACCGACAGGGGGCTCGGCACCCCTCCACTTT. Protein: CAWRPTGGSAPLHF.

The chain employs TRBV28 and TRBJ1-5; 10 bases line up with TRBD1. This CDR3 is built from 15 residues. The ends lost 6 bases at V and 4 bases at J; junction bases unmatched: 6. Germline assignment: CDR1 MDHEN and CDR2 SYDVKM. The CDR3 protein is CASRLWGQGNQPQHF. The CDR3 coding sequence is TGTGCCAGCAGATTGTGGGGACAGGGGAATCAGCCCCAGCATTTT.

The CDR3 is CASSPGGEGADTQYF. The CDR3, as DNA: TGTGCCAGCAGCCCAGGGGGGGAGGGAGCAGATACGCAGTATTTT. V is TRBV11-3 and J is TRBJ2-3; D may be TRBD1 or TRBD2 (7 bases each). Germline CDR1 reads SGHNT; CDR2 reads YENEEA. The V and J ends lost 5 bases and 4 bases respectively, with 16 bases between them. The CDR3 is 15 amino acids.

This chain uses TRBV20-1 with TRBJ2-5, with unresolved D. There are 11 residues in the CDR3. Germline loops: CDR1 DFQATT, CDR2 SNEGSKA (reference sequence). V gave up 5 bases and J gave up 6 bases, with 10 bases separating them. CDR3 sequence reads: CSAATTKTQYF. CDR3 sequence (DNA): TGCAGTGCTGCCACGACAAAGACCCAGTACTTC.

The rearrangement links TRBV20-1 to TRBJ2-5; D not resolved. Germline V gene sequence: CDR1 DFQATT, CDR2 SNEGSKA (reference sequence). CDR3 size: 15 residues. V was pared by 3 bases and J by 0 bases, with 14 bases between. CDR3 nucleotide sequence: TGCAGTGCTAGGCCTGAGCCCACCAACCAAGAGACCCAGTACTTC. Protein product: CSARPEPTNQETQYF.

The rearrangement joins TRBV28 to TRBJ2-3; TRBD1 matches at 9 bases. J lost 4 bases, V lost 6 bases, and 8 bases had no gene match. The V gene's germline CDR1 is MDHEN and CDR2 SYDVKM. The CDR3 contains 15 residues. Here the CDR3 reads CASSPPGQGSDTQYF. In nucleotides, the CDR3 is TGTGCCAGCAGCCCCCCGGGACAGGGTTCAGATACGCAGTATTTT.